What follows describes a single T cell receptor beta chain. The clone's antigen remains unknown. Base qualities are not recorded, but no much larger clone differs from it by a single base. After more than 9 days of culture, CD4+ T cells were isolated with the EasySep CD4+ T cell isolation kit. Convalescent patients had PCR-confirmed SARS-CoV-2 infection between March and December 2020, before Alpha, Beta and Delta variants emerged in the United States. Half of the culture medium was replaced with fresh IL-2-containing medium on days 3 and 7. Each peptide stimulation condition was cultured in triplicate wells unless otherwise noted. Using Ficoll-Paque Plus gradient centrifugation, PBMC were separated from whole blood and then either used fresh or cryopreserved at -140C. The QIAamp micro DNA kit was used to extract genomic DNA from the cultured CD4+ T cells. These data belong to a study of vaccination effects on CD4 cells after COVID-19 (dated by TCRdb to 2021 to 2024). With regard to the full study: In the ViraFEST assay, PBMC were stimulated with viral peptide pools, and TCR sequencing was then used to find antigen-specific CD4+ T cell clonotypes based on their expansion. Each participant received two doses of an mRNA SARS-CoV-2 vaccine, either BNT162b2 or mRNA-1273. The full study included fewer than eleven COVID-19 convalescent patients and a few SARS-CoV-2-naive healthy vaccine recipients. The study compared SARS-CoV-2 spike-specific CD4+ TCR repertoires before and after mRNA vaccination in COVID-19 convalescent patients and infection-naive vaccine recipients. Two million PBMC per well were cultured in IMDM with roughly 5% human AB serum, 10 IU/ml IL-2 and gentamicin, plus 10 ug/ml peptides. In the study, cultures from other donors were sequenced using the Oncomine TCR Beta short-read assay on an Illumina iSeq 100. Pre-vaccine samples from a couple of convalescent patients were drawn 16 days and one week before the first dose, 142 and 148 days after COVID-19 diagnosis. Paper-wide results and their limitations: In convalescent patients, the post-vaccine spike-reactive repertoire consisted mainly of new vaccine-induced clones, largely distinct from infection-induced clones. Only a small number of convalescent patients were included, and no early post-infection timepoints were available, which limited the study. Clones induced by infection and clones induced by vaccination both contracted markedly at late timepoints after vaccination, which fits with T cell responses waning over time.

The method behind the library was the immunoSEQ multiplex PCR assay. TCR beta CDR3 sequencing was performed on DNA from the cultured, isolated CD4+ T cells. The published analysis was carried out like this. Non-productive TCR sequences were removed, reads were trimmed to the CDR3 region, and CDR3s of at least 7 amino acids were retained. Antigen-specific clonotypes were identified using the MANAFEST web app by comparison of expansion in peptide wells against reference cultures. Positive clones required FDR<0.05 expansion versus reference and all other wells, odds ratio above 5, and frequency above 0.1% in two replicate wells. Clonotypes significantly expanded in SARS-CoV-2 spike wells and in at least one common cold coronavirus spike condition were defined as cross-reactive. CDR3 similarity was assessed by Levenshtein distance using the stringdist R package, and unrooted trees were constructed with ape in R 3.6.1. TCRdb obtained this table from immuneACCESS and retained in-frame rearrangements with V and J assigned. These tables miss some clones; where compared with another copy, unresolved V genes account for less than half of the shortfall, and the remainder is unexplained. The V and J calls and clone size are taken from that table; D and trimming were inferred from the DNA. This sample comprises some 49,000 clones, approximately 74% of them detected only once. The ten largest make up roughly 8.8% of the sample.

Sequenced here: CD4+ T cells from PBMCs cultured without peptide, sampled before COVID-19 vaccination. The clonotype originates from a human donor who had a prior SARS-CoV-2 infection.

The encoded CDR3 is CASSFRGLDTQYF. The DNA reads as follows: TGTGCCAGCAGTTTCAGAGGGTTGGATACGCAGTATTTT. The chain links TRBV12-3 or TRBV12-4 with TRBJ2-3; matching of 5 bases hints at TRBD2 as the D gene. At the junction V is shortened by 3 bases and J by 6 bases, with 10 bases in between. The CDR3 contains 13 residues, cysteine and phenylalanine counted. The sequence is cut down to CDR3 DNA, 39 bases in frame from base 1.